This T cell receptor (beta chain) was identified in a study of shared clonotypes between healthy human individuals (dated by TCRdb to the early 2020s). Describing the broader study: The cohort comprised a couple of women and three men aged 18 to 49 years. To increase sequencing depth and limit assay-specific biases, TCR repertoire library preparation and sequencing were carried out by different laboratories using diverse techniques. Per donor, leukapheresis produced somewhere between about 0.8 and 9 billion PBMCs. Per donor, three plates each were used for CD4 naive and CD4 memory, two for CD8 naive, and one for CD8 memory. To estimate repertoire size and how much clonotype sharing occurs between individuals, the study deeply sequenced the blood TCR repertoires of about five healthy adults. Paper-wide results and their limitations: Sharing across several donors was observed for approximately 5% of naive CD4, 3.5% of naive CD8, around 2.5% of memory CD4, and 0.4% of memory CD8 clonotypes. Larger estimated clonotype richness was generally found for naive subsets than for memory subsets. Because the study included only a small number of donors, the genetic and exposure-history diversity represented was limited. Clonotypes shared by all four sorted-subset donors showed higher generation probabilities than non-shared clonotypes. Even with the large sequencing depth, rarefaction of the sorted-subset datasets indicated that sequencing was incomplete. Pairwise subsampling led to the expectation that sequencing depth would affect the degree of clonotype sharing among donors. Sampling was limited to blood, and TCR repertoires in tissue likely differ from TCR repertoires in blood.

This clone appeared a single time. The target of this receptor is not known. No base qualities exist here, and no much larger clone lies one base off it. This same CDR3 is encoded by further DNA sequences in the sample. Using the deep immunoSEQ assay, multiplex PCR amplified TCR CDR3 regions from genomic DNA. Extracted genomic DNA from each cell subset was distributed evenly across all wells of several immunoSEQ 96-well plates, and each plate was treated as a replicate. For sorted subsets, approximately 200 ng of genomic DNA, equivalent to some 33,000 T cell genomes, went into each replicate PCR. The purified libraries were quantified using a Qubit 3.0 fluorometer, sized with a Bioanalyzer 2100, and then quantified again using the KAPA Library Quantification kit. Each immunoSEQ 96-well plate was sequenced on its own single-read 150-cycle Illumina NextSeq 550 flow cell. As for the authors' bioinformatics: The immunoSEQ output contained only junctional sequences without quality scores, so filtering could not match that applied to full-length reads. To assign V/J genes and CDR3, sequences were annotated against IMGT germline references using PyIR, a Python wrapper for IgBLAST v1.9. Reads with weak V/J assignments (E-value above 1e-6), missing CDR3, stop codons, out-of-frame junctions, or ambiguous translated residues were removed. V3J clonotypes were defined as sequences sharing the same inferred V gene, J gene, and CDR3 amino acid sequence. Percentage overlap between repertoires was calculated by dividing the number of shared unique clonotypes by the size of the smaller repertoire. Three approaches were used to assess repertoire richness: RTK rarefaction, the Chao1 estimator, and Recon v2.1 estimates of unobserved clonotypes. Generation probabilities were computed with OLGA for all TCRbeta clonotypes obtained by the gDNA method from a few donors. Sourced from immuneACCESS, this table was stored by TCRdb with only in-frame sequences that have V and J called. A share of the clones is absent; for the studies checked, an unresolved V gene accounts for under half, and the remainder has no known explanation. Clonal size and the V and J genes are those of that table, whereas D and trimming came from the DNA. For this sample there are some 1,900,000 clones; about 95% appear just once. Around 1.2% of the sample goes to the ten largest clones.

CD8 naive samples consisted of CD45RO-negative cells that were positively selected for CCR7, yielding a CD45RA+CCR7+ population without TemRA cells. Healthy HIV-negative adults with no recently reported acute infections or vaccinations were included as donors. Only Caucasian adults living in Nashville, Tennessee, USA were represented among the donors. Blood was obtained by leukapheresis, after which PBMCs were separated by Ficoll-Histopaque density gradient centrifugation and cryopreserved in liquid nitrogen vapor phase. Analytical flow cytometry was used to check the purity and quantity of each magnetically sorted T cell population. Each sorted fraction had its genomic DNA isolated and then quantified by UV absorbance on a Nanodrop 2000c. The germline V gene (reference sequence) supplies CDR1 LNHNV and CDR2 YYDKDF. Including the terminal cysteine and phenylalanine, the CDR3 comprises 14 residues. Only the CDR3 DNA stays, 42 bases, in frame from base 1. Trimming removed 0 bases from V and 1 base from J, leaving 7 bases between the germline ends.

The receptor chain draws on TRBV15 and TRBJ2-7; the D gene remains uncertain. This receptor was taken from a man aged 18 to 30 in good health. Material for sequencing was naive CD8+ T cells sorted from blood. Read against the paper, the sample's cell subset or site label means: CD45RA+CCR7+. The CDR3 here reads CATSRDLGSYEQYF. The sequenced DNA: TGTGCCACCAGCAGAGATTTAGGGTCCTACGAGCAGTACTTC.